This TCR beta chain is drawn from a study of regulatory T cells in long-lasting Graves disease (dated by TCRdb to the early 2020s). Turning to the overall study: Patients with newly diagnosed Graves' disease had been on antithyroid drugs for under 3 months. Patients with persistent Graves' disease were compared with patients with newly diagnosed Graves' disease using TCR sequencing and RNA sequencing of peripheral blood. The study was registered as a clinical trial and conducted in China. A total of 33 samples underwent TCR sequencing, from roughly 13 patients with persistent Graves' disease and 20 or so patients with newly diagnosed Graves' disease.

The meaning of the sample's time point label: newly diagnosed GD, antithyroid drugs for less than 3 months. For both TCR sequencing and RNA sequencing, RNA was extracted from PBMCs in TRIzol. Graves' disease was diagnosed according to American Thyroid Association guidelines. Patients were recruited from an endocrinology department in Xi'an, China. From each patient, approximately 9.9 milliliters of peripheral blood was collected into an EDTA anticoagulant tube. Ficoll Paque Plus density gradient separation was used to isolate PBMCs, and no further T cell sorting was performed. An Agilent 2100 Bioanalyzer and agarose gel were used to check RNA quality, while a NanoDrop 2000 measured RNA concentration. Library preparation was by multiplex PCR. The sequencer was an Illumina HiSeq 4000. iRepertoire HTBI primers and Arm-PCR amplification of CDR3 regions were used to construct TCR beta libraries. Before sequencing, the PCR products underwent gel purification. Per the source publication's procedure: Gene usage analysis of CDR3 amino acid clonotypes relied on the roughly 60 TRBV and more than twelve TRBJ segments identified across samples. Filtered high-quality paired reads were merged into contigs using COPE and FqMerger. BLAST was used to align contigs to the IMGT TRBV, TRBD and TRBJ reference genes, and CDR3 was defined following IMGT. Any clonotype with a frequency above 0.1% was counted as a highly expanded clone. Shannon entropy was used to measure repertoire diversity, and the Gini coefficient was used to measure V-J evenness. Clonotypes shared by more than one individual were considered public. Through fastp at Q25 and MiXCR, TCRdb rebuilt clones from the public reads, retaining in-frame beta chains. Rows with a matching CDR3 protein are joined into one entry that keeps the most common DNA and genes. It is TCRdb's table, rather than the study itself, that gives the V and J calls and clone size. This sample comprises 200,000 to 250,000 distinct CDR3 sequences, roughly a fifth of them detected only once. Approximately 12% of the sample lies in the top ten.

CDR1 and CDR2 are read off the germline V gene as SGHAT and FQNNGV. V is shortened by 5 bases, J by 3 bases, and the region joining them spans 10 bases. The CDR3 spans 13 residues, from the cysteine through the phenylalanine. CDR3 DNA only is kept here, 39 bases in frame from base 1. What the work shows at the level of the full study, not this receptor alone: Persistent patients shared more public clonotypes among themselves (around 2,500) than newly diagnosed patients did (more than 850). Peripheral blood alone was examined, since thyroid tissue, which constituted the primary lesion, could not be accessed. The small sample size was acknowledged by the authors as a limitation that may reduce accuracy. Persistent Graves' disease patients showed lower TCR Shannon entropy and fewer highly expanded clones than newly diagnosed patients, suggesting clonal expansion. Sequencing and analysis were limited to the TCR beta chain. TRBV28, TRBJ1-2 and TRBJ2-5 were preferentially used in persistent disease, while TRBV20-1 and TRBJ2-1 were favored in newly diagnosed disease.

This clonotype was found many times. Its antigen remains unidentified. No much larger clonotype is one base removed from it; base qualities were not supplied. The same sample was also used in a study of T cells in Graves' hyperthyroidism and ophthalmopathy. As the second study states: Graves' hyperthyroidism was defined as stable when no progression to ophthalmopathy occurred over 18 months of follow-up. The hyperthyroidism patients were between 18 and 65 years old and newly diagnosed, with a disease duration of less than 2 months. Patients with uncontrolled infections, other autoimmune diseases, pregnancy or lactation were excluded. Diagnoses were established on the basis of clinical symptoms, serum thyroxine and TRAb, thyroid ultrasound, and orbital computed tomography. For the first round of RT-PCR on the TCR CDR3, the HTBI primer set was used together with the Qiagen OneStep RT-PCR kit. Most expanded thyroid clonotypes (frequency above 0.001) were also detected in blood, suggesting blood repertoires may reflect thyroid immune responses. Ophthalmopathy was separated from stable hyperthyroidism by a 13 V-J signature model, with around 88% sensitivity and around 81% specificity obtained in cross-validation and 80%/75% obtained in testing. In validation, the model predicted progression to ophthalmopathy a median of about 6 months before onset, with over 60% sensitivity and about 75% specificity. To identify TCR V-J signatures that set the groups apart, the researchers used a discovery cohort of roughly 100 patients, made up of 40 to 45 with Graves' ophthalmopathy and about 55 with stable Graves' hyperthyroidism. Whether ophthalmopathy could be predicted prospectively was tested in an independent validation cohort made up of approximately 19 hyperthyroidism patients plus 17 patients who later progressed to ophthalmopathy. The 100 discovery patients were randomly split 7:3 into training and test sets. In six Graves' hyperthyroidism patients, the study also compared T-cell repertoires from thyroid tissue with T-cell repertoires from blood. Following sampling, methimazole starting at 30 mg daily was given to hyperthyroidism patients, and high-dose intravenous methylprednisolone was given to ophthalmopathy patients. The libraries were constructed in a second round of multiplex PCR and then size-selected and purified. Sequencing of the libraries was done on an Illumina HiSeq2000 using paired-end 100 bp reads. Raw data were processed with SOAPnuke, discarding reads with adapters, uncalled bases, mean Phred below 15, or no exact constant-primer or identifier match. COPE v1.2.5 was used to merge the high-quality paired reads, and each unique nucleotide sequence was defined as a clonotype. MiTCR v1.1 was used to align the clonotypes against IMGT TRBV, TRBD and TRBJ reference segments. The analysis was restricted to V-J combinations with a frequency above 0.0001, which together covered about 99% of the repertoires. The TCS score was defined as the ratio of F50 (clonal expansion) to E x V (chaos), calculated using BLOSUM62-based TCRdist between CDR3 peptides within each V-J. Welch's t-statistics and random forest reduced around 550 V-J features to 10 to 15, which were used in a naive Bayes classifier (R e1071). Sample size was not statistically predetermined, and blinding of investigators to group allocation was not performed. TCR Vbeta CDR3 sequencing of 120 to 150 peripheral blood samples (43 ophthalmopathy, 75 hyperthyroidism and approximately 17 progressor patients) is reported in the paper.

The sequence links TRBV11-2 to TRBJ1-1, with a weak D call of TRBD1 (5 bases match). This TCR came from a woman in her thirties with Graves disease. Donor details come from another sample of the same person, matched by shared clones. This specimen was peripheral blood mononuclear cells (PBMCs), taken at new diagnosis, from a patient treated with antithyroid drugs. The CDR3 is CASSRGADTEAFF. The bases are TGTGCCAGCAGCCGTGGGGCGGACACTGAAGCTTTCTTT.